This T cell receptor beta chain appears in the sequencing data of a study of blood T cell repertoires in COVID-19. Study details: The origin of the acute and convalescent COVID-19 samples was the United States, Italy and Spain.

CDR3 size: 17 residues. V gave up 2 bases and J gave up 2 bases, with 17 bases separating them. Germline V CDR1 and CDR2: SGHAT, FQNNGV. Using immunoSEQ multiplex PCR, the repertoire was profiled, and TCRdb retains in-frame clones only, with some absent. The sample lists about 64,000 clones, around 90% occurring once. The specimen was peripheral blood. This rearrangement joins TRBV11-2 to TRBJ2-3, with D maybe TRBD2 (7 bases). This receptor was identified in a woman of 80 years or more with active COVID-19. The CDR3: CASSLPPRGASTDTQYF. In DNA, the CDR3 is TGTGCCAGCAGCTTACCGCCTCGGGGGGCCTCCACAGATACGCAGTATTTT.